Here is one T cell receptor beta chain with its context. The antigen remains undetermined. This entry comes from a study of OX40 agonist ivuxolimab in advanced cancers. Turning to the study itself: Cohort: roughly 80% men, mean age around 61, aged about 23 to 79. Having had anti-PD-1, anti-PD-L1 or anti-CTLA-4 therapy before was allowed, and more than 35% had some.

Whole-study findings and limits: Averaged across samples, CD8+ T cells carried more expanded clones than CD4+ did. Normalized expansion of T-cell clones was also low for some nonresponders.

TCRdb keeps only in-frame clones here, not all; method: immunoSEQ multiplex PCR. Of roughly 80,000 clones in the sample, 65% to 90% are singletons; the top ten hold approximately 2%. This TCR derives from an adult with an advanced solid tumor such as melanoma, head and neck, liver or kidney cancer. Source: CD4+ or CD8+ T cells sorted from blood, taken in a trial of the OX40 agonist ivuxolimab.

The CDR3, as DNA: TGTGCCAGCAGCAGCAGGGGTAGCACAGATACGCAGTATTTT. This sequence encodes CASSSRGSTDTQYF. This chain joins TRBV6-6 and TRBJ2-3; D is possibly TRBD1 (6 bases). This CDR3 has 14 amino acids. The V end lost 6 bases, the J end lost 0 bases, and 10 bases lay between the germline ends. The germline CDR1 and CDR2 sequences are MNHNY and SVGAGI (reference sequence).